This T cell receptor beta chain was obtained from a study of vaccination effects on CD4 cells after COVID-19. Study context: Vaccine administered to participants consisted of two doses of either BNT162b2 or mRNA-1273.

V was pared by 6 bases and J by 0 bases, with 15 bases between. CDR3 length: 16 amino acids. Germline lookup yields CDR1 MRHNA and CDR2 SNTAGT. TCRdb's table, derived via immunoSEQ multiplex PCR, lists solely in-frame clones and lacks some. The sample carries 55,000 to 75,000 clones, 60% to 80% recorded once. Details on this clone: Its antigen remains unknown.

Before sequencing took place, the ViraFEST assay used viral peptide pools to expand antigen-specific CD4+ T cells. Isolation of CD4+ T cells took place after approximately 10 days of culture. Vaccinated participants had no history of SARS-CoV-2 infection and tested negative for nucleocapsid antibodies. Researchers reported culturing two million PBMC in each well, adding 10 IU/ml IL-2 and about 9.6 ug/ml peptides. Both day 3 and day 7 saw half the medium replaced with IL-2 medium. This chain uses TRBV6-4 with TRBJ1-3, with D maybe TRBD1 (5 bases). Sequenced material: CD4+ T cells from PBMCs cultured with HCoV-NL63 spike peptides, taken before COVID-19 vaccination. The receptor's source is a human donor who received a COVID-19 vaccine. The CDR3 nucleotides are TGTGCCAGCAGCTTTAGGGACTTAAGCTCTGGAAACACCATATATTTT. It yields the protein CASSFRDLSSGNTIYF.